Below are 21 T cell receptor beta chains sequenced from a single sample in a study of blood T cell repertoires in COVID-19. Profiling relied on immunoSEQ multiplex PCR, and the TCRdb table lists in-frame clones only, not all of them. The repertoire holds roughly 41,000 clones, about 89% seen once, with 15% in the top ten. Sequences were obtained from peripheral blood. Receptors originate from a human donor in a cohort sampled during active COVID-19.

The CDR3 nucleotides are TGTGCCATCAGTAAATCCGGGGAGTTCTCGAGTCCGAGCTACACCTTC. Its protein is CAISKSGEFSSPSYTF. This rearrangement joins TRBV10-3 to TRBJ1-2, with D hard to call. Deletions cut 5 bases from V and 9 bases from J, with 25 bases between. The CDR3 covers 16 residues. The V gene's germline CDR1 is ENHRY and CDR2 SYGVKD.

The chain carries TRBV5-1 and TRBJ2-1; 7 bases line up with TRBD2. The CDR3 consists of 14 residues. Germline V gene data show CDR1 as SGHRS and CDR2 as YFSETQ. Losses at the gene ends were 0 bases for V and 3 bases for J; bases not matched to a gene: 0. This CDR3 is CASSLASGYNEQFF. As DNA, the CDR3 is TGCGCCAGCAGCTTGGCTAGCGGCTACAATGAGCAGTTCTTC.

The chain has TRBV2 and TRBJ2-6; TRBD1 aligns across 9 bases. This CDR3 comprises 20 residues. CDR1 and CDR2 (germline): SNHLY, FYNNEI. Unmatched junction bases numbered 11, after V lost 2 bases and J lost 0 bases. The CDR3 loop is CASSEKYVGQGTSGANVLTF. The CDR3 region has the DNA TGTGCCAGCAGTGAAAAGTATGTAGGACAGGGGACCTCTGGGGCCAACGTCCTGACTTTC.

This clone was observed once. This chain connects TRBV2 to TRBJ2-7; no clear D. The CDR3 covers 14 residues. The V gene lost 3 bases and the J gene lost 5 bases, with 14 bases spanning the gap. Germline assignment: CDR1 SNHLY and CDR2 FYNNEI. The CDR3 is CASSEFRGVNEQYF. The CDR3 bases are TGTGCCAGCAGTGAGTTTAGAGGTGTCAACGAGCAGTACTTC.

This rearrangement joins TRBV6-1 to TRBJ1-5; no definite D call. Germline CDR1 reads MNHNS; CDR2 reads SASEGT. Trimming stripped 1 base from V and 0 bases from J, with 7 bases between. This CDR3 spans 15 amino acids. CDR3: CASSEVGVSNQPQHF. The CDR3 bases are TGTGCCAGCAGTGAAGTGGGCGTTAGCAATCAGCCCCAGCATTTT.

In DNA form, the CDR3 reads TGTGCCAGCAGCTTAGATCCAGCGGGGGCCCGAGGGTACTCCTACGAGCAGTACTTC. Translating gives CASSLDPAGARGYSYEQYF. The chain links TRBV11-3 to TRBJ2-7; 8 bases map to TRBD2. Germline assignment: CDR1 SGHNT and CDR2 YENEEA. Trimming removed 0 bases from V and 0 bases from J; junction bases left unmatched: 13. The CDR3 extends over 19 amino acids.

The rearrangement joins TRBV28 to TRBJ2-6; D is possibly TRBD1 (6 bases). CDR3 size: 16 residues. Germline V lookup: CDR1 MDHEN, CDR2 SYDVKM. Trimming removed 2 bases from V and 4 bases from J, with 12 bases in between. CDR3 loop: CASSLVLGAGANVLTF. The CDR3 bases are TGTGCCAGCAGTTTAGTGCTGGGGGCGGGGGCCAACGTCCTGACTTTC.

This clone was found a few times. The chain joins TRBV10-2 to TRBJ2-1; 7 bases align to TRBD2. The germline CDR1 and CDR2 sequences are WSHSY and SAAADI. J was trimmed by 3 bases and V by 4 bases; bases with no gene match: 12. The CDR3 has 17 residues. The CDR3 bases are TGCGCCAGCAGTGGAAGGGCGGGAGCCACCTTCTACAATGAGCAGTTCTTC. This translates into CASSGRAGATFYNEQFF.

This chain uses TRBV19 with TRBJ2-1; TRBD1 agrees at 11 bases. Germline CDR1 is LNHDA and CDR2 is SQIVND (reference sequence). V trimming: 5 bases; J trimming: 6 bases; junction bases outside the gene matches: 6. The CDR3 runs to 15 residues. The CDR3 nucleotides are TGTGCCAGTAGTGAAGGGACAGGGGGATTCAATGAGCAGTTCTTC. As protein: CASSEGTGGFNEQFF.

V is TRBV5-1 and J is TRBJ2-7, with no clear D. V lost 2 bases and J lost 2, with 8 bases in between. The CDR3 contains 13 residues. Per germline, CDR1 SGHRS and CDR2 YFSETQ. The CDR3: CASSLHKTYEQYF. CDR3 bases: TGCGCCAGCAGCTTACACAAGACCTACGAGCAGTACTTC.

V is TRBV28 and J is TRBJ1-6, with 12 bases aligning to TRBD1. V lost 3 bases to trimming and J lost 0 bases; unmatched junction nucleotides: 0. Germline assignment: CDR1 MDHEN and CDR2 SYDVKM. This CDR3 is 17 amino acids long. CDR3 bases: TGTGCCAGCAGTTTGGGACAGGGGGCCTCCTATAATTCACCCCTCCACTTT. It is translated as CASSLGQGASYNSPLHF.

This clone has only a few counts. The V and J genes are TRBV12-3 or TRBV12-4 and TRBJ1-5, with TRBD1 matching over 10 bases. CDR3 length: 12 amino acids. With 7 bases clipped from V and 9 bases from J, the junction kept 3 bases outside the gene matches. The CDR3 nucleotides are TGTGCCAGCATGGGACAGGGGACGCCCCAGCATTTT. It translates to CASMGQGTPQHF.

The chain recombines TRBV4-3 with TRBJ1-1; 8 bases are a match to TRBD1. Germline CDR1 and CDR2: LGHNA and YSLEER. The CDR3 has 16 amino acids. V was pared by 4 bases and J by 5 bases, with 12 bases of the junction left unmatched. In DNA form, the CDR3 reads TGCGCCAGCAGCCGAGGGGGTGGACAGGGTGGGACTGAAGCTTTCTTT. This sequence encodes CASSRGGGQGGTEAFF.

The J gene is TRBJ1-2, the V gene TRBV5-6, with D perhaps TRBD1 (6 bases). The CDR3 sequence is 17 residues long. The germline V gene has CDR1 SGHDT and CDR2 YYEEEE. Trimming removed 4 bases at V and 8 bases at J, with 27 bases between. The CDR3 loop reads CASSLRGIGGSVRGYTF. The DNA for the CDR3 is TGTGCCAGCAGCCTGCGGGGGATCGGGGGCTCAGTGAGAGGCTACACCTTC.

The V and J genes are TRBV6-2 or TRBV6-3 and TRBJ1-2; D might be TRBD1 (5 bases). The V gene lost 0 bases and the J gene lost 4 bases, with 12 bases spanning the gap. Germline V lookup: CDR1 MNHEY, CDR2 SVGEGT. This CDR3 spans 15 amino acids. The CDR3 nucleotides are TGTGCCAGCAGTTACTCGAGAGGAGACAGCTATGGCTACACCTTC. It codes for CASSYSRGDSYGYTF.

The rearrangement uses TRBV30 and TRBJ1-4; D not resolved. CDR3 length equals 12 residues. The V end lost 0 bases, the J end lost 12 bases, and 11 bases lay between the germline ends. Per germline, CDR1 GTSNPN and CDR2 SVGIG (reference sequence). The CDR3 loop is CAWSVQNAQLFF. CDR3 DNA: TGTGCCTGGAGTGTGCAGAACGCCCAACTGTTTTTT. Full variable domain (remainder filled in from reference TRBV30 and TRBJ1-4): SQTIHQWPATLVQPVGSPLSLECTVEGTSNPNLYWYRQAAGRGLQLLFYSVGIGQISSEVPQNLSASRPQDRQFILSSKKLLLSDSGFYLCAWSVQNAQLFFGSGTQLSVL.

The J gene is TRBJ2-3, the V gene TRBV3-1 (or the pseudogene TRBV3-2), with D tentatively TRBD2 (7 bases). The V end was cut by 1 base, the J end by 0 bases, with 14 bases between. This CDR3 comprises 17 residues. CDR1 LGHDT and CDR2 YNNKEL come from the germline V gene (reference sequence). DNA of the CDR3: TGTGCCAGCAGCCAAGTATTACGGGGGGCAAGCACAGATACGCAGTATTTT. Amino acid sequence: CASSQVLRGASTDTQYF.

The rearrangement links TRBV5-4 to TRBJ1-4, with no clear D. The CDR3 runs 12 residues. Germline CDR1 and CDR2: SGHNT and YYREEE (reference sequence). The ends were cut back, 4 bases at V and 8 bases at J, with 9 bases in the middle. The CDR3 DNA follows: TGTGCCAGCAGCCTCGGGATGGAAAAACTGTTTTTT. Translated: CASSLGMEKLFF.

The rearrangement joins TRBV19 to TRBJ1-2; no clear D gene. CDR3 size: 13 residues. Looked up from germline, CDR1 is LNHDA and CDR2 is SQIVND (reference sequence). Deletions cut 7 bases from V and 2 bases from J, with 11 bases between. CDR3 protein: CASKGDHNYGYTF. The CDR3 coding sequence is TGTGCCAGTAAGGGAGACCACAACTATGGCTACACCTTC.

The chain carries TRBV27 and TRBJ2-1, with 7 bases identical to TRBD2. The germline V gene has CDR1 MNHEY and CDR2 SMNVEV (reference sequence). CDR3 size: 15 residues. V was pared by 4 bases and J by 5 bases, with 8 bases of the junction left unmatched. CDR3 sequence: CASSSPPSGNNEQFF. CDR3 nucleotides: TGTGCCAGCAGTTCCCCCCCTAGCGGTAACAATGAGCAGTTCTTC.

The chain joins TRBV2 to TRBJ2-1; 10 bases fit TRBD2. Germline V gives CDR1 SNHLY, CDR2 FYNNEI. The CDR3 is 16 amino acids. Germline trimming cut 5 bases from V and 3 bases from J; bases unmatched to any gene: 7. The chain's CDR3 is CASSPLAGAFYNEQFF. DNA of the CDR3: TGTGCCAGCAGTCCGCTAGCGGGGGCTTTCTACAATGAGCAGTTCTTC. The full variable domain, its missing parts supplied by reference TRBV2 and TRBJ2-1, is EPEVTQTPSHQVTQMGQEVILRCVPISNHLYFYWYRQILGQKVEFLVSFYNNEISEKSEIFDDQFSVERPDGSNFTLKIRSTKLEDSAMYFCASSPLAGAFYNEQFFGPGTRLTVL.